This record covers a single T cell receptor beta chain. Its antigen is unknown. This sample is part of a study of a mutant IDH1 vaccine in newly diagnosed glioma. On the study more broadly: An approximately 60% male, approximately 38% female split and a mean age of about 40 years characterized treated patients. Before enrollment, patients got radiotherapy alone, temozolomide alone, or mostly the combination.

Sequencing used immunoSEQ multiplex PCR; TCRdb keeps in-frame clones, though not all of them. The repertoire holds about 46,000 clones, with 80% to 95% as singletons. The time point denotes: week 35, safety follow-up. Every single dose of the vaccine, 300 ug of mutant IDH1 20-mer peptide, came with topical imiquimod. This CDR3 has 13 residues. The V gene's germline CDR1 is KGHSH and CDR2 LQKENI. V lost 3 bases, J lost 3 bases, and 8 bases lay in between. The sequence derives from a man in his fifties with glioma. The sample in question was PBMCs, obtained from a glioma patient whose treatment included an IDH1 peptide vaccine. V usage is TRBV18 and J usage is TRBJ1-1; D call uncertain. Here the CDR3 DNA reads TGTGCCAGCTCACCGTTGGGTTACACTGAAGCTTTCTTT. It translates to CASSPLGYTEAFF.